This entry lists 15 T cell receptor beta chains sequenced from one sample in a study of cytomegalovirus exposure and HLA in healthy donors. The study ran its PCR with 60 Vbeta and 13 Jbeta primers. Profiling relied on immunoSEQ multiplex PCR, and the TCRdb table lists in-frame clones only, not all of them. The ten most abundant clones cover 1.5% to 2% of a sample with around 160,000 clones. Source material: PBMCs. The source of these receptors is a woman aged 50 to 60 in good health and CMV-seronegative.

The chain combines TRBV2 with TRBJ1-1; no firm D call. This CDR3 spans 11 amino acids. The V gene lost 6 bases and the J gene lost 6 bases, with 8 bases spanning the gap. Per the germline V gene, CDR1 is SNHLY and CDR2 is FYNNEI. The CDR3 DNA reads as TGTGCCAGCAGGGAGGGTCCTGAAGCTTTCTTT. Translated: CASREGPEAFF.

V gene TRBV6-1 combines with J gene TRBJ1-4; no clear D gene. The CDR3 has 13 residues. V lost 4 bases and J lost 6, with 9 bases in between. CDR1 MNHNS and CDR2 SASEGT come from the germline V gene. The chain's CDR3 is CASSASYYEKLFF. The CDR3 DNA follows: TGTGCCAGCAGTGCTTCTTATTATGAAAAACTGTTTTTT.

The chain is built from TRBV4-2 and TRBJ2-7; 10 nucleotides align to TRBD2. Germline CDR1 is LGHNA and CDR2 is YNFKEQ. The V segment lost 0 bases and the J segment 2 bases; nucleotides outside the gene matches: 1. This CDR3 contains 15 residues. The CDR3 loop is CASSQELAGPYEQYF. CDR3 nucleotide sequence: TGTGCCAGCAGCCAAGAACTAGCGGGGCCCTACGAGCAGTACTTC.

The rearrangement links TRBV29-1 to TRBJ2-7; D is unclear. CDR3 length: 11 amino acids. Germline assignment: CDR1 SQVTM and CDR2 ANQGSEA. Trimming shortened V by 2 bases and J by 6 bases, and 8 bases separated the two germline ends. In DNA, the CDR3 is TGCAGCGTTGAAACGGGTCGCGAGCAGTACTTC. Translated, it gives CSVETGREQYF.

This chain links TRBV19 with TRBJ2-5; the match to TRBD1 covers 8 bases. Per germline, CDR1 LNHDA and CDR2 SQIVND (reference sequence). This CDR3 contains 15 residues. V was clipped by 5 bases and J by 4 bases; unmatched bases: 9. This CDR3 is CASSRAGTGGETQYF. DNA for the CDR3: TGTGCCAGTAGTCGGGCGGGGACAGGAGGAGAGACCCAGTACTTC.

The chain carries TRBV15 and TRBJ2-1; the match to TRBD2 covers 7 bases. This CDR3 has 16 amino acids. Germline V gene sequence: CDR1 LNHNV, CDR2 YYDKDF (reference sequence). Germline trimming cut 0 bases from V and 8 bases from J; bases unmatched to any gene: 10. The CDR3 bases are TGTGCCACCAGCAGAGATCTTGGGGGGGTCGGAGATGAGCAGTTCTTC. Residues: CATSRDLGGVGDEQFF.

The genes are TRBV6-1 and TRBJ2-5; TRBD2 agrees at 10 bases. The V and J ends lost 7 bases and 5 bases, in that order; junction bases with no gene match: 7. CDR1 is MNHNS, CDR2 SASEGT, per germline. The CDR3 has 14 residues. CDR3 DNA sequence: TGTGCCAGCATTCAGCGGGGGGGCAGGGAGACCCAGTACTTC. Amino acid sequence: CASIQRGGRETQYF.

This chain joins TRBV19 and TRBJ2-3; TRBD2 is a possible D gene (6 bases). V lost 3 bases to trimming and J lost 3 bases, with 13 bases between them. Germline assignment: CDR1 LNHDA and CDR2 SQIVND (reference sequence). The CDR3 spans 15 residues. CDR3 DNA: TGTGCCAGTAGTATCCTCGCGGGACTGACAGATACGCAGTATTTT. Translation: CASSILAGLTDTQYF.

This chain uses TRBV7-3 with TRBJ2-6; 9 bases fit TRBD1. J was trimmed by 0 bases and V by 1 base; bases with no gene match: 16. The CDR3 is made up of 22 amino acids. Germline assignment: CDR1 SGHTA and CDR2 FQGTGA. The CDR3 nucleotides read TGTGCCAGCAGCTTAAGGTTCCTCGACAGGGGGGCTTATCTCTCTGGGGCCAACGTCCTGACTTTC. It is translated as CASSLRFLDRGAYLSGANVLTF.

The chain uses TRBV29-1 and TRBJ2-5, with 7 positions matching TRBD1. J lost 5 bases, V lost 4 bases, and 10 bases had no gene match. The V gene's germline CDR1 is SQVTM and CDR2 ANQGSEA. The CDR3 is 14 amino acids. This CDR3 reads CSVVETGTGETQYF. The CDR3 DNA sequence: TGCAGCGTTGTGGAGACAGGGACGGGTGAGACCCAGTACTTC.

The chain recombines TRBV10-3 with TRBJ2-5; 12 nucleotides match TRBD1. Germline CDR1 ENHRY, CDR2 SYGVKD. V dropped 6 bases and J dropped 7; count of bases not matched to a gene: 12. This CDR3 region has 16 residues. The CDR3 DNA reads as TGTGCCATCAGCACAGTCCCGGGACAGGGGGCCGGGACCCAGTACTTC. Translated, it gives CAISTVPGQGAGTQYF.

V and J are TRBV27 and TRBJ1-2, with 8 nucleotides matching TRBD1. Germline assignment: CDR1 MNHEY and CDR2 SMNVEV (reference sequence). The CDR3 length is 15 residues. Trimming cost V 0 bases and J 6 bases; bases outside gene matches: 6. The CDR3 region is CASSLSGRGLNGYTF. DNA for the CDR3: TGTGCCAGCAGTTTATCGGGCAGGGGGCTGAATGGCTACACCTTC.

The V gene is TRBV5-6, the J gene TRBJ2-5; D perhaps matches TRBD1 (6 bases). Trimming took off 2 bases at V and 5 bases at J, with 13 bases between the two ends. This CDR3 comprises 14 residues. Looked up from germline, CDR1 is SGHDT and CDR2 is YYEEEE. The CDR3 sequence: CASSFYRVEETQYF. In DNA form, the CDR3 reads TGTGCCAGCAGCTTCTACAGGGTCGAGGAGACCCAGTACTTC.

V gene TRBV7-8 combines with J gene TRBJ1-1, with D possibly being TRBD1 (6 bases). The length of the CDR3 is 14 residues. V was cut by 8 bases and J by 2 bases, with 15 bases left in between. Germline-derived CDR1 and CDR2 are SGHVS and FQNEAQ. CDR3 protein: CASRQWGLNTEAFF. The CDR3 bases are TGTGCCAGCCGACAGTGGGGGCTTAACACTGAAGCTTTCTTT.

This chain joins TRBV7-9 and TRBJ2-3; D is unclear. Germline assignment: CDR1 SEHNR and CDR2 FQNEAQ (reference sequence). Between the trimmed V and J ends, which lost 3 bases and 0 bases, there was a span of 10 bases. The CDR3 is 15 residues long. DNA of the CDR3: TGTGCCAGCAGCTTGGTCTCAACTAGCACAGATACGCAGTATTTT. Its translation is CASSLVSTSTDTQYF.